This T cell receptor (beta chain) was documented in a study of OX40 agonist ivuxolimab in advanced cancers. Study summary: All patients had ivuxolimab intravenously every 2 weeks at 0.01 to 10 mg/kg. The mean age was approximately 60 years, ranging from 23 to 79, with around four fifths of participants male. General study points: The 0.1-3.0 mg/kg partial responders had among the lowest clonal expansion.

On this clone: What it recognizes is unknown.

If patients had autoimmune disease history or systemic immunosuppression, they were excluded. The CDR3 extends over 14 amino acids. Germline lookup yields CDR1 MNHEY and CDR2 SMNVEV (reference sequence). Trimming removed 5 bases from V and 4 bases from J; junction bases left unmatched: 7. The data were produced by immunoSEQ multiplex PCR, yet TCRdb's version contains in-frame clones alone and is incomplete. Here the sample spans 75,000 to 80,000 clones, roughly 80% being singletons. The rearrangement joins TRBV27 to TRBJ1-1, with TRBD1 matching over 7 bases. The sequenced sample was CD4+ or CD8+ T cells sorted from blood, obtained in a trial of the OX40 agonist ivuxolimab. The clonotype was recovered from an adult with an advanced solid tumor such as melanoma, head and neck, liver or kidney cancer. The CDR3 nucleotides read TGTGCCAGCAGTCTAGGACAGGTCGGCACTGAAGCTTTCTTT. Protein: CASSLGQVGTEAFF.